Here is one TCR beta chain with its context. Its antigen is undetermined. The source of the sample is a study of cytomegalovirus exposure and HLA in healthy donors. Use of 60 Vbeta and 13 Jbeta primers characterized the PCR. The table came from immunoSEQ multiplex PCR; TCRdb's copy has only in-frame clones and leaves some out. The data show 110,000 or so clones, with under 80% seen just once and about 8% held by the top ten. Healthy bone marrow donors supplied every sample. Findings and limits, study-wide: Apparent HLA restriction characterized most CMV-associated TCR beta chains in a later analysis. Reportedly, fewer N-insertions than the approximately 690-donor mean appeared in an Asian-associated ancestry cluster in a later analysis.

Germline V gives CDR1 SEHNR, CDR2 FQNEAQ (reference sequence). CDR3 length: 15 residues. The V gene end was trimmed by 1 base and the J gene end by 7 bases; junction bases not matched to a gene: 5. Specimen: PBMCs. V is TRBV7-9 and J is TRBJ2-1, with 9 bases lining up with TRBD1. The clonotype was recovered from a woman aged 45-65 years in good health and CMV-seropositive. As DNA, the CDR3 is TGTGCCAGCAGCTTAGGACAGGGGGACGGGAATGAGCAGTTCTTC. Residues: CASSLGQGDGNEQFF.